The 6 T cell receptor beta chains in this list originate from one sample, sequenced in a study of read filtering for tumor transcriptome and immune sequencing. Molecular barcoded adaptors covering alpha/delta and beta/gamma chains were used on approximately 400 ng RNA. TCRdb independently ran MiXCR on the reads; one entry per CDR3 protein. Of around 65,000 distinct CDR3 sequences in the sample, roughly a fifth were seen once. Sequenced input: a population of CD138-negative cells sorted from bone marrow. The receptors shown here come from a donor over 35 with multiple myeloma.

In this sample, this clonotype turned up many times. Compared with germline, one end of the junction differs, possibly owing to a read error. V usage is TRBV20-1 and J usage is TRBJ2-3, with TRBD2 matching over 10 bases. The germline gives CDR1 DFQATT, CDR2 SNEGSKA (reference sequence). This CDR3 is built from 15 residues. The CDR3 DNA is TGCAGTGCCAGAGTCGGGACTAGCGGCACAGATACGCAGTATTTT. This translates into CSARVGTSGTDTQYF.

Points on this clonotype: A much bigger clone sits one base away, suggesting this may be a read error. The V call is TRBV3-1, the J call TRBJ2-1; 9 bases map to TRBD1. The CDR3 is made up of 15 amino acids. Per germline, CDR1 LGHDT and CDR2 YNNKEL (reference sequence). The CDR3 sequence: CTSRGQGLSYNEQFF. The CDR3 bases are TGTACCAGCAGGGGACAGGGACTTTCCTACAATGAGCAGTTCTTC.

This clonotype appeared many times. This chain joins TRBV19 and TRBJ2-1; TRBD2 agrees at 9 bases. The CDR3 has 20 residues. Germline V gene lookup returns CDR1 LNHDA and CDR2 SQIVND (reference sequence). Trimming at V came to 3 bases and at J to 0 bases, leaving 15 bases not matched to a gene. CDR3 in amino acids: CASSITTGTSIRSSYNEQFF. The CDR3 DNA reads as TGTGCCAGTAGTATCACAACCGGGACTAGCATCCGGAGCTCCTACAATGAGCAGTTCTTC.

This clonotype was found many times. The DNA of the CDR3 is TGTGCCAGCAGCTTTTGGACTAGCGGGCTGAGCTCCTACAATGAGCAGTTCTTC. Protein sequence: CASSFWTSGLSSYNEQFF. The rearrangement uses TRBV7-6 and TRBJ2-1; 11 nucleotides agree with TRBD2. The V and J ends lost 3 bases and 0 bases, in that order; junction bases with no gene match: 7. The V gene's germline CDR1 is SGHVS and CDR2 FNYEAQ. The CDR3 has 18 amino acids.

This clonotype was recorded many times. The CDR3 DNA is TGTGCCAGCAGCCCAGACGACGGGACCTACGAGCAGTACTTC. Protein: CASSPDDGTYEQYF. The chain couples TRBV5-6 to TRBJ2-7; perhaps TRBD2 as D (5 bases). V was clipped by 4 bases and J by 2 bases, with 13 bases between them. CDR1 is SGHDT, CDR2 YYEEEE, per germline. This CDR3 is 14 amino acids long.

This clonotype was counted between two and nine times. The chain couples TRBV2 to TRBJ2-5; unclear D gene. The CDR3 contains 13 residues. The V end was cut by 5 bases, the J end by 3 bases, with 10 bases between. Germline V gene data show CDR1 as SNHLY and CDR2 as FYNNEI. CDR3 DNA: TGTGCCAGCAGTTCCGATTCGGAAGAGACCCAGTACTTC. Its translation is CASSSDSEETQYF.